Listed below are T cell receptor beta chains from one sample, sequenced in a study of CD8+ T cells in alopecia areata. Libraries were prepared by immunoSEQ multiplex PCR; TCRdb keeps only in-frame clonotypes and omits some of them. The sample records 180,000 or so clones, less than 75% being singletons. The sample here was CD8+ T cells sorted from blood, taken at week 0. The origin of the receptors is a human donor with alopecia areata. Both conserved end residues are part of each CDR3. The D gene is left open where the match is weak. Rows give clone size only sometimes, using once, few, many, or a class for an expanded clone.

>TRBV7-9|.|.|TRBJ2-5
TGTGCCAGCAGCTTAGGGAACGTGATTGAGTACTTC
CASSLGNVIEYF
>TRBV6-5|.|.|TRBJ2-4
TGTGCCAGCAGTTACAAAGGGGCCGGTCACATTCAGTACTTC
CASSYKGAGHIQYF
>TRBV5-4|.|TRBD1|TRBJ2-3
TGTGCCAGCAGTACGACAGGGTCCACAGATACGCAGTATTTT
CASSTTGSTDTQYF
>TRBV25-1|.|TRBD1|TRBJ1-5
TGTGCCAGCAGTGAATACCGAGGGAGGGGACAGGAGAAATCAGCCCAGCATTTT
CASSEYRGRGQEKSAQHF
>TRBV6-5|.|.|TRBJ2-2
TGTGCCAGCAGTTACTCGACCCCAAGTCAAACCGGGGAGCTGTTTTTT
CASSYSTPSQTGELFF
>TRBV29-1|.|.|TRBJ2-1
TGCAGCGTTCTTGTTGTGGAGCAGTTCTTC
CSVLVVEQFF
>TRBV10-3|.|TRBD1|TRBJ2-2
TGTGCCATCAGCCCGGGACAGGCGAACACCGGGGAGCTGTTTTTT
CAISPGQANTGELFF
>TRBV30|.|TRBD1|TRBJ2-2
TGTGCCTGGAGTTCCCTGGACAGGGCCGGGGAGCTGTTTTTT
CAWSSLDRAGELFF
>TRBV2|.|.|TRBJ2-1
TGTGCCAGCAGTCAAAACAATGAGCAGTTCTTC
CASSQNNEQFF
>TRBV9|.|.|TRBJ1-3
TGTGCCAGCAGCGTTGGGAGCTCTGGAAACACCATATATTTT
CASSVGSSGNTIYF
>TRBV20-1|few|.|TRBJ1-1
TGCAGTTCCGAGAGTGAGTCGGAAGCTTTCTTT
CSSESESEAFF
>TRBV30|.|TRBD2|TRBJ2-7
TGTGCCTGGAGTTTCGGGGGGGCCTACGAGCAGTACTTC
CAWSFGGAYEQYF
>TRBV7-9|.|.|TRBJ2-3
TGTGCCAGTAACCCCCCGGGGCCAGATACGCAGTATTTT
CASNPPGPDTQYF
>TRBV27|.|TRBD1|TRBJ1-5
TGTGCCAGCAGTCCCTCGACAGGGGACGCTGGGCAGCCCCAGCATTTT
CASSPSTGDAGQPQHF
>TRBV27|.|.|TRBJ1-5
TGTGCCAGCAGCTATAATAGCAATCAGCCCCAGCATTTT
CASSYNSNQPQHF
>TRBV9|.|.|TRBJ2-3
TGTGCCAGCAGCCCCCTTCTGGGCACAGATACGCAGTATTTT
CASSPLLGTDTQYF
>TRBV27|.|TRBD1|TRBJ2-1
TGTGCCAGCAGTCCCCGGGACAGGGCCAACAATGAGCAGTTCTTC
CASSPRDRANNEQFF
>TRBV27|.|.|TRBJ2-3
TGTGCCAGCAGTTTGCGGTCGGATACGCAGTATTTT
CASSLRSDTQYF
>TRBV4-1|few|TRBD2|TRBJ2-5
TGCGCCAGCCGGGGTAGCGGGGCACAAGAGACCCAGTACTTC
CASRGSGAQETQYF
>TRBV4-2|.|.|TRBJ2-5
TGTGCCAGCAGCCAGGTCCGGGACGGAGCTAACCAAGAGACCCAGTACTTC
CASSQVRDGANQETQYF
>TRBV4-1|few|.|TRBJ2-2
TGCGCCAGCAGCCATTCCGTTGGGTCGGGCGGGGAGCTGTTTTTT
CASSHSVGSGGELFF
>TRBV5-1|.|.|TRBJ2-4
TGCGCCAGCAGCCCCTCAGATAAAAAAAACATTCAGTACTTC
CASSPSDKKNIQYF
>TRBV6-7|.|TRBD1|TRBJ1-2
TGTGCCAGCCAACGGGACAGCTATTATGGCTACACCTTC
CASQRDSYYGYTF
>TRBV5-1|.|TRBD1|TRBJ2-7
TGCGCCAGCAGCCCGCCGACAGGGGCCTACGAGCAGTACTTC
CASSPPTGAYEQYF
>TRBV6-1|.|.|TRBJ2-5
TGTGCCAGCAGTGAATGGACCGATTACCAAGAGACCCAGTACTTC
CASSEWTDYQETQYF
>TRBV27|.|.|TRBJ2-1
TGTGCCAGCAGTTTATCAGGGTCCTACAATGAGCAGTTCTTC
CASSLSGSYNEQFF
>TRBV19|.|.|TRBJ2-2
TGTGCCAGTAGTATAGTATTGCGCACCGGGGAGCTGTTTTTT
CASSIVLRTGELFF
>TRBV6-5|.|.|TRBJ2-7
TGTGCCAGCAGTGGACCCCGCCGTGAGCAGTACTTC
CASSGPRREQYF
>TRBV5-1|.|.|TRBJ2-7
TGCGCCAGCAGCTCCCTCGGGGACACCCAAGGGGACGAGCAGTACTTC
CASSSLGDTQGDEQYF
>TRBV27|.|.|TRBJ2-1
TGTGCCAGCAGTTTATCGGGGCCTTCCTACAATGAGCAGTTCTTC
CASSLSGPSYNEQFF
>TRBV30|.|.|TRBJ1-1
TGTGCCTGGAGCGCCCCCCACGGGGACACTGAAGCTTTCTTT
CAWSAPHGDTEAFF
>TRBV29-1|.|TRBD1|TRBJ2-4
TGCAGCGTTGAAACCGGGACAGGGAAGGCCAAAAACATTCAGTACTTC
CSVETGTGKAKNIQYF
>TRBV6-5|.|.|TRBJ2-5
TGTGCCAGCAGTTACGCAGAAGACAACCAAGAGACCCAGTACTTC
CASSYAEDNQETQYF
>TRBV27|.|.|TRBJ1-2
TGTGCCAGCAGTCCAGGAGCTAACTATGGCTACACCTTC
CASSPGANYGYTF
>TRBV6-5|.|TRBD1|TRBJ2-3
TGTGCCAGCAGTCTCTCAGGGGGCGGCACAGATACGCAGTATTTT
CASSLSGGGTDTQYF
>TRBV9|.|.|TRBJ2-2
TGTGCCAGCAGCGGGAACACCGGGGAGCTGTTTTTT
CASSGNTGELFF
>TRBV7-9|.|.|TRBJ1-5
TGTGCCAGCAGCCCAGCAACAGTTACCAGGGGTCAGCCCCAGCATTTT
CASSPATVTRGQPQHF
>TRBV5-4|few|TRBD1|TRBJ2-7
TGTGCCAGCAGCCCCGGTACAGGGGGCTACGAGCAGTACTTC
CASSPGTGGYEQYF
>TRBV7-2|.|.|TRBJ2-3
TGTGCCAGCAGCTTAGAGCTAGCGAGGACAGATACGCAGTATTTT
CASSLELARTDTQYF
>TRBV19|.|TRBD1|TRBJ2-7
TGTGCCAGTAGTCCAGGACAGGGCCCCTACGAGCAGTACTTC
CASSPGQGPYEQYF
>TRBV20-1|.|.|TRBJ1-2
TGCAGTGCTAGAGAAAGTAATGGCTACACCTTC
CSARESNGYTF
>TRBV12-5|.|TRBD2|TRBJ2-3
TGTGCTAGTGTCCTGACTAGCGTGGTGGATACGCAGTATTTT
CASVLTSVVDTQYF
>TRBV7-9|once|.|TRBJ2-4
TGTGCCAGCAGCCCGGACGGATCCAAAAACATTCAGTACTTC
CASSPDGSKNIQYF
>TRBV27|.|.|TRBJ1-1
TGTGCCAGCAGTCCAATCACCGGGGACACTGAAGCTTTCTTT
CASSPITGDTEAFF
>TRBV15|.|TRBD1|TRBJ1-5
TGTGCCACCAGCAGTGGACAGGGAGGTCAGCCCCAGCATTTT
CATSSGQGGQPQHF
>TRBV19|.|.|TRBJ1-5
TGTGCCAGTAGTTTGGGCAATCAGCCCCAGCATTTT
CASSLGNQPQHF
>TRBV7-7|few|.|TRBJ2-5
TGTGCTAGCAGCTTATGGGGGGCGGCAGAGACCCAGTACTTC
CASSLWGAAETQYF
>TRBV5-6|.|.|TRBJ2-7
TGTGCCAGCAGTAGGCAGCTTCCCTACGAGCAGTACTTC
CASSRQLPYEQYF
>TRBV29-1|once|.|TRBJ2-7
TGCAGCGTTGAGGGGGGCTACGAGCAGTACTTC
CSVEGGYEQYF